Listed below are T cell receptor beta chains from one sample, sequenced in a study of blood T cell repertoires in COVID-19. Some clones are missing from TCRdb's copy, which holds only in-frame ones; the method was immunoSEQ multiplex PCR. The data hold around 130,000 clones, with around 80% observed a single time. Sample: PBMCs or T cells enriched from blood (not recorded which). The receptor set was obtained from a man between 35 and 55 years old with acute COVID-19. Each CDR3 is given with its conserved first and last residue. D genes are given only for firm matches. Clone size is not always given. Where it is, it says once, few, many or a class for expanded clones.

>TRBJ1-6|-|15|TRBV6-5|once
CASSYSLATNSPLHF
TGTGCCAGCAGTTACTCGTTGGCCACTAATTCACCCCTCCACTTT
>TRBJ2-7|TRBD2|17|TRBV13|-
CASSSRLAGEFSYEQYF
TGTGCCAGCAGTTCTCGACTAGCGGGGGAATTCTCCTACGAGCAGTACTTC
>TRBJ1-6|-|14|TRBV30|few
CAWSVQGDNSPLHF
TGTGCCTGGAGTGTTCAAGGAGATAATTCACCCCTCCACTTT
>TRBJ1-6|TRBD1|16|TRBV2|-
CASSRQGGSYNSPLHF
TGTGCCAGCAGCCGACAGGGGGGATCCTATAATTCACCCCTCCACTTT
>TRBJ2-1|-|16|TRBV2|-
CASRGGGSLPYNEQFF
TGTGCCAGCAGGGGGGGCGGGAGCTTGCCCTACAATGAGCAGTTCTTC
>TRBJ1-6|-|15|TRBV15|-
CATSRAGLSGSPLHF
TGTGCCACCAGCAGAGCGGGCCTAAGCGGATCACCCCTCCACTTT
>TRBJ1-1|-|16|TRBV18|-
CASSPPVAGVNTEAFF
TGTGCCAGCTCACCACCGGTGGCAGGGGTGAACACTGAAGCTTTCTTT
>TRBJ2-7|-|13|TRBV19|few
CASSITSSYEQYF
TGTGCCAGTAGTATCACTAGCTCCTACGAGCAGTACTTC
>TRBJ1-1|-|12|TRBV6-6|-
CASSYDAREAFF
TGTGCCAGCAGTTACGATGCCAGAGAAGCTTTCTTT
>TRBJ1-4|-|15|TRBV6-5|-
CASSYRGSTNEKLFF
TGTGCCAGCAGTTACAGGGGCTCAACTAATGAAAAACTGTTTTTT
>TRBJ2-1|-|15|TRBV6-5|-
CASISGSSVGNEQFF
TGTGCCAGCATTTCCGGGAGTTCGGTCGGCAATGAGCAGTTCTTC
>TRBJ1-2|-|13|TRBV19|-
CASSIALGRGYTF
TGTGCCAGTAGTATAGCGTTAGGGAGAGGCTACACCTTC
>TRBJ1-1|-|13|TRBV13|-
CASSRRPNTEAFF
TGTGCCAGCAGTAGGCGGCCGAACACTGAAGCTTTCTTT
>TRBJ2-2|-|18|TRBV11-2|once
CASSLRGYGGPVTGELFF
TGTGCCAGCAGCTTAAGAGGTTACGGGGGGCCGGTCACCGGGGAGCTGTTTTTT
>TRBJ1-5|TRBD1|19|TRBV6-2/TRBV6-3|-
CASSPNRDRATISNQPQHF
TGTGCCAGCAGTCCCAACCGGGACAGGGCCACCATTAGCAATCAGCCCCAGCATTTT
>TRBJ2-2|TRBD2|15|TRBV3-1/TRBV3-2|-
CASSLRGGDTGELFF
TGTGCCAGCAGTCTGCGGGGGGGAGACACCGGGGAGCTGTTTTTT
>TRBJ2-7|-|14|TRBV3-1/TRBV3-2|-
CASSPSYPSYEQYF
TGTGCCAGCAGCCCATCCTATCCCTCCTACGAGCAGTACTTC
>TRBJ2-3|-|16|TRBV20-1|once
CSASGRERGITDTQYF
TGCAGTGCTAGTGGAAGGGAGAGAGGAATAACAGATACGCAGTATTTT
>TRBJ1-2|-|16|TRBV9|-
CASSAKEGRYNYGYTF
TGTGCCAGCAGCGCCAAGGAGGGCAGGTATAACTATGGCTACACCTTC
>TRBJ2-1|TRBD2|15|TRBV30|-
CAWRPTSGAYNEQFF
TGTGCCTGGAGGCCTACTAGCGGGGCCTACAATGAGCAGTTCTTC
>TRBJ2-3|-|12|TRBV7-6|-
CASSLSTDTQYF
TGTGCCAGCAGCCTGAGCACAGATACGCAGTATTTT
>TRBJ1-1|-|15|TRBV7-9|-
CASSLAQKTNTEAFF
TGTGCCAGCAGCTTAGCCCAGAAAACGAACACTGAAGCTTTCTTT
>TRBJ2-5|-|11|TRBV19|-
CASSTGETQYF
TGTGCCAGTAGTACGGGAGAGACCCAGTACTTC
>TRBJ2-1|TRBD2|15|TRBV3-1/TRBV3-2|-
CASSPSGSFGNEQFF
TGTGCCAGCAGTCCTAGCGGGAGCTTTGGCAATGAGCAGTTCTTC
>TRBJ1-1|TRBD1|14|TRBV29-1|-
CSGAPDRADWAAFF
TGCAGCGGAGCGCCGGACAGGGCCGACTGGGCAGCTTTCTTT
>TRBJ2-2|TRBD2|17|TRBV4-2|-
CASSPLSGRGDTGELFF
TGTGCCAGCAGCCCGCTCAGCGGGAGGGGTGACACCGGGGAGCTGTTTTTT
>TRBJ2-1|TRBD2|16|TRBV5-1|-
CASSLPTSGSYNEQFF
TGCGCCAGCAGCCTGCCGACTAGCGGGTCCTACAATGAGCAGTTCTTC
>TRBJ1-6|-|16|TRBV13|-
CASSLSGGTYNSPLHF
TGTGCCAGCAGCTTATCGGGGGGCACCTATAATTCACCCCTCCACTTT
>TRBJ2-1|TRBD2|16|TRBV9|-
CASSPRLAGFYNEQFF
TGTGCCAGCAGCCCCCGTCTAGCGGGGTTTTACAATGAGCAGTTCTTC